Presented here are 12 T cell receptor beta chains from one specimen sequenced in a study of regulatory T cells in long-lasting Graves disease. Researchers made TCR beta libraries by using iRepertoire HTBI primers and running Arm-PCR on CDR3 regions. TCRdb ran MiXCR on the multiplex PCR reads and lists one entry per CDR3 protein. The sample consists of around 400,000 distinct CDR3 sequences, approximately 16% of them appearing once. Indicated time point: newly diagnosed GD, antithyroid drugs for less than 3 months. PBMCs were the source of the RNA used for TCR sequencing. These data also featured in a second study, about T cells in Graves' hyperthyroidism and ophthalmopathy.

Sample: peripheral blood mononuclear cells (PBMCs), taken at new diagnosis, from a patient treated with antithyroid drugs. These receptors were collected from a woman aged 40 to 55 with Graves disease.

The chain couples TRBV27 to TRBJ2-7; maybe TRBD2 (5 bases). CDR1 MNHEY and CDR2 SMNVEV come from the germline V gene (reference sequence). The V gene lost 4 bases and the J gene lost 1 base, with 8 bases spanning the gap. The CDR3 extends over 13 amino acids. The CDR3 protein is CASSYGISYEQYF. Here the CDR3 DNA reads TGTGCCAGCAGTTACGGGATATCCTACGAGCAGTACTTC.

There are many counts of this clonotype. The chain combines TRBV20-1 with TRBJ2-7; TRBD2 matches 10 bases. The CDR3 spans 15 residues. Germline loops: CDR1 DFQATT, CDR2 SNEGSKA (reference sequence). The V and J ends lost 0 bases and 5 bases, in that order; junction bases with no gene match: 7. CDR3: CSARDSSGRAHEQYF. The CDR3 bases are TGCAGTGCTAGAGACTCGAGCGGGAGGGCCCACGAGCAGTACTTC.

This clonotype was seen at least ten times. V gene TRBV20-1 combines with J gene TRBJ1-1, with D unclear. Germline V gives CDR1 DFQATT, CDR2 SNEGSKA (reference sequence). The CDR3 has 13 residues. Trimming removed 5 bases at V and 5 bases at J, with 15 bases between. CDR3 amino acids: CSAAPRWETEAFF. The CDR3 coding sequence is TGCAGTGCTGCCCCAAGGTGGGAAACTGAAGCTTTCTTT.

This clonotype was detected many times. This chain's CDR3 is CAISGGLAGFYEQYF. As DNA, the CDR3 is TGTGCCATCAGTGGAGGACTAGCGGGTTTCTACGAGCAGTACTTC. This chain links TRBV10-3 with TRBJ2-7, with 11 bases aligning to TRBD2. Germline CDR1 ENHRY, CDR2 SYGVKD. V dropped 4 bases and J dropped 3; count of bases not matched to a gene: 5. This CDR3 has 15 residues.

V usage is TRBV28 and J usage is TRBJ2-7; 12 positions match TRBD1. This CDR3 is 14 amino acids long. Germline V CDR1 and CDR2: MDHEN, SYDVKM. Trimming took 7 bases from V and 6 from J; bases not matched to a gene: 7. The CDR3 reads CASTRDRGLIEQYF. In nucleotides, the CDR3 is TGTGCCAGCACCCGGGACAGGGGGCTTATCGAGCAGTACTTC.

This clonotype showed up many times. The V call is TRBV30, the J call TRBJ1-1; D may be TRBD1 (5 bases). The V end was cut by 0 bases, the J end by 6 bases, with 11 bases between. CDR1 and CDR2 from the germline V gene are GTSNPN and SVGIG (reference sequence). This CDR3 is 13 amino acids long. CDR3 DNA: TGTGCCTGGAGTGTAACCAGGGCCGCTGAAGCTTTCTTT. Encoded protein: CAWSVTRAAEAFF.

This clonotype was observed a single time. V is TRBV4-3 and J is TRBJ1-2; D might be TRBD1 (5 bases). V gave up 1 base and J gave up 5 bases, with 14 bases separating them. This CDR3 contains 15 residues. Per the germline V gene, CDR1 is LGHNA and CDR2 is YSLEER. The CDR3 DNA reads TGCGCCAGCAGCCAAGTCGCGGGGGGGGAATATGGCTACACCTTC. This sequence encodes CASSQVAGGEYGYTF.

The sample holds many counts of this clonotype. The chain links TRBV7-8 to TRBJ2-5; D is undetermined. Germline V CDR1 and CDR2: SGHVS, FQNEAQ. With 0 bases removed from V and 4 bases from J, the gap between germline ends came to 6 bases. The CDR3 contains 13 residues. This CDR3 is CASSLAAGETQYF. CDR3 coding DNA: TGTGCCAGCAGCTTAGCGGCCGGAGAGACCCAGTACTTC.

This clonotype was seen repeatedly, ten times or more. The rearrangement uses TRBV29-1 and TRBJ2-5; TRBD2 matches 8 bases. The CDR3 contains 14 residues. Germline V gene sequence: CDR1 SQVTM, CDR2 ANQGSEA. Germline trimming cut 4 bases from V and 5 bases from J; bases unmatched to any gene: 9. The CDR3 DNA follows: TGCAGCGTTGCACGGGAGGGCGGGCCGGAGACCCAGTACTTC. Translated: CSVAREGGPETQYF.

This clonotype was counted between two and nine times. In DNA form, the CDR3 reads TGCAGTGCTAGAGATGGGGCCTACAATGAGCAGTTCTTC. It encodes CSARDGAYNEQFF. The chain recombines TRBV20-1 with TRBJ2-1; unclear D gene. CDR3 length: 13 amino acids. Germline CDR1 is DFQATT and CDR2 is SNEGSKA (reference sequence). Trimming removed 0 bases from V and 2 bases from J, with 5 bases in between.

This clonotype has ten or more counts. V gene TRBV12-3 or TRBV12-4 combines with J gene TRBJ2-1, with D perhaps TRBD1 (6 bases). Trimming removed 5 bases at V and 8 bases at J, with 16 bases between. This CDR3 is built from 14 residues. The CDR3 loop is CASSPPGAQDEQFF. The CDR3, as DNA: TGTGCCAGCAGTCCCCCAGGGGCGCAGGATGAGCAGTTCTTC.

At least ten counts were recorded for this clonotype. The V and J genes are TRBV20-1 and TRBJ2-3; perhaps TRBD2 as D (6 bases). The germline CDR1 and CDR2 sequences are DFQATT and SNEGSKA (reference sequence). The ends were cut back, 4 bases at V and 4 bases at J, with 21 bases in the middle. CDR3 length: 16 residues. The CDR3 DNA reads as TGCAGTGCTAAAGGGACTTCCGAGATTTTCGCAGATACGCAGTATTTT. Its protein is CSAKGTSEIFADTQYF.